This T cell receptor (beta chain) is from a study of OX40 agonist ivuxolimab in advanced cancers. About the research overall: An agonistic anti-OX40 (CD134) antibody, ivuxolimab, was used to treat the patients.

V gave up 2 bases and J gave up 5 bases, with 7 bases separating them. The length of the CDR3 is 12 residues. Germline lookup yields CDR1 KGHSH and CDR2 LQKENI. The table came from immunoSEQ multiplex PCR; TCRdb's copy has only in-frame clones and leaves some out. The sample includes 15,000 or so clones, 70% to 90% of them seen just once. The cohort excluded patients with autoimmune disease history or systemic immunosuppression. The TCR sequence derives from an adult with an advanced solid tumor such as melanoma, head and neck, liver or kidney cancer. This specimen was CD4+ or CD8+ T cells sorted from blood, taken in a trial of the OX40 agonist ivuxolimab. The chain uses TRBV18 and TRBJ2-7; tentative D call: TRBD1 (5 bases). The DNA of the CDR3 is TGTGCCAGCTCACCAGACAGTGACGAGCAGTACTTC. It specifies CASSPDSDEQYF.